The clone carrying this T cell receptor (beta chain) was found many times. Sorted libraries drew on approximately 940,000 CD4+ or CD8+ T cells. The sample comes from a study of neurological immune-mediated disorders. There are 15 residues in the CDR3. Germline CDR1 and CDR2: SGHRS and YFSETQ. J lost 8 bases, V lost 0 bases, and 4 bases had no gene match. From the 5' RACE reads, TCRdb called clonotypes with MiXCR, one entry per CDR3 protein. The data show 30,000 to 35,000 distinct CDR3 sequences, around 4% seen once. V is TRBV5-1 and J is TRBJ2-1; TRBD2 matches at 11 bases. The sequence was obtained from a woman between 40 and 50 years old in good health. Sequencing was performed on CD4+ T cells from blood. CDR3 in DNA: TGCGCCAGCAGCTTGGTTAGCGGGGGGGCCGATGAGCAGTTCTTC. This codes for CASSLVSGGADEQFF.